This T cell receptor beta chain was sequenced during a study of cytomegalovirus exposure and HLA in healthy donors. Turning to the study itself: Unique TCRs from HLA-typed donors, 80 million to 100 million of them, were held in an early data release. Regarding the study as a whole: Differences between HLA loci emerged in a later analysis of TCR association rates, with DRB1 most and HLA-C fewest.

CDR3 length equals 13 residues. Trimming pared 7 bases from V and 5 bases from J, leaving 14 bases between. The germline V gene has CDR1 LNHDA and CDR2 SQIVND (reference sequence). About this clone itself: Its cognate antigen is unknown.

All donors participated as healthy donors of bone marrow. Primers: 60 Vbeta forward and 13 Jbeta reverse. The repertoire was sequenced with immunoSEQ multiplex PCR; TCRdb's copy has only in-frame clones and lacks some. The table records approximately 210,000 clones, approximately 86% of them present only once. This receptor was obtained from a woman between 18 and 29 years old in good health and CMV-seronegative. The sample taken for sequencing was PBMCs. V and J are TRBV19 and TRBJ1-1; TRBD1 might be the D (6 bases). The CDR3 DNA reads TGTGCCAGTAAGGCAGGGGTAGGGACTGAAGCTTTCTTT. Translation gives CASKAGVGTEAFF.